The clone carrying this T cell receptor beta chain was counted only a few times. Its matching antigen is unknown. This sample stems from a study of identical twins. Study results and limitations: Potential partial confounding of zero-insertion analyses by invariant MAIT and iNKT cells was noted.

TCRdb itself ran the 5' RACE reads through MiXCR, one entry per CDR3 protein. In the table there are about 300,000 distinct CDR3 sequences, 12% of which are singletons. V dropped 5 bases and J dropped 2; count of bases not matched to a gene: 5. Germline values: CDR1 SEHNR, CDR2 FQNEAQ (reference sequence). CDR3 size: 16 residues. The data were also submitted as part of a second study, on yellow fever vaccine responses in identical twins.

The sample comprised CD8+ T cells sorted from blood. This receptor was obtained from a woman younger than 30 in good health. The V and J genes are TRBV7-9 and TRBJ2-4, with 11 bases fitting TRBD1. CDR3 residues: CASSGTGGTTKNIQYF. CDR3 sequence (DNA): TGTGCCAGCAGCGGGACAGGGGGAACGACCAAAAACATTCAGTACTTC.